Each of the 24 T cell receptor beta chains below was sequenced from the same sample in a study of blood T cell repertoires in COVID-19. Using immunoSEQ multiplex PCR, the repertoire was profiled, and TCRdb retains in-frame clones only, with some absent. The sample holds under 250,000 clones; approximately 90% are singletons and the top ten take 3% to 3.5%. The specimen sequenced was peripheral blood. All receptors come from a man aged 18 to 29 with active or convalescent COVID-19.

The gene calls are TRBV7-3 and TRBJ2-5; 10 bases agree with TRBD2. The germline V gene has CDR1 SGHTA and CDR2 FQGTGA. Unmatched junction bases numbered 13, after V lost 5 bases and J lost 7 bases. The CDR3 contains 16 residues. CDR3 in amino acids: CASSPVGTSEGGTQYF. The CDR3 bases are TGTGCCAGCAGCCCGGTGGGGACTAGCGAGGGGGGGACCCAGTACTTC.

The V gene is TRBV24-1, the J gene TRBJ1-1, with a weak D call TRBD1 (5 bases). Trimming pared 4 bases from V and 9 bases from J, leaving 14 bases between. This CDR3 region has 13 residues. The germline gives CDR1 KGHDR, CDR2 SFDVKD. This chain's CDR3 is CATSEQKTDKAFF. The DNA for the CDR3 is TGTGCCACCAGTGAACAGAAGACAGACAAAGCTTTCTTT.

V is TRBV19 and J is TRBJ2-2, with 9 bases that match TRBD2. Losses at the gene ends were 3 bases for V and 8 bases for J; bases not matched to a gene: 10. The CDR3 has 16 residues. CDR1 LNHDA and CDR2 SQIVND come from the germline V gene (reference sequence). CDR3 protein: CASSMVAGGPLGELFF. CDR3 in DNA: TGTGCCAGTAGTATGGTGGCGGGAGGGCCTTTAGGGGAGCTGTTTTTT. The full variable domain, its missing parts supplied by reference TRBV19 and TRBJ2-2, is DGGITQSPKYLFRKEGQNVTLSCEQNLNHDAMYWYRQDPGQGLRLIYYSQIVNDFQKGDIAEGYSVSREKKESFPLTVTSAQKNPTAFYLCASSMVAGGPLGELFFGEGSRLTVL.

The J gene is TRBJ1-2, the V gene TRBV11-2, with D tentatively TRBD1 (5 bases). V lost 5 bases and J lost 8, with 15 bases in between. The CDR3 runs to 13 residues. Germline values: CDR1 SGHAT, CDR2 FQNNGV. The CDR3 bases are TGTGCCAGCAGCCCCGGGGGTGGGGTCGGCTACACCTTC. This codes for CASSPGGGVGYTF.

The V call is TRBV20-1, the J call TRBJ1-2; 8 bases are a match to TRBD1. J was trimmed by 8 bases and V by 5 bases; bases with no gene match: 4. Looked up from germline, CDR1 is DFQATT and CDR2 is SNEGSKA (reference sequence). The CDR3 extends over 11 amino acids. The CDR3 nucleotides are TGCAGTGCTCAGGGGGCGCGGGGCTACACCTTC. Protein product: CSAQGARGYTF.

The chain uses TRBV19 and TRBJ1-4; 7 nucleotides line up with TRBD1. V lost 7 bases, J lost 2 bases, and 4 bases stayed unmatched. Germline CDR1 LNHDA, CDR2 SQIVND (reference sequence). The CDR3 has 14 residues. The CDR3 loop reads CASTTTGTNEKLFF. CDR3 in DNA: TGTGCCAGTACCACGACAGGGACTAATGAAAAACTGTTTTTT.

The chain employs TRBV10-1 and TRBJ1-1; 7 positions agree with TRBD1. Trimming took 0 bases from V and 1 from J; bases not matched to a gene: 2. The CDR3 has 15 amino acids. CDR1 and CDR2 (germline): WNHNN, SYGVQD (reference sequence). The CDR3 loop is CASSESGQANTEAFF. The DNA for the CDR3 is TGCGCCAGCAGTGAGTCTGGACAGGCGAACACTGAAGCTTTCTTT.

With regard to this clone: In the same sample, other DNA sequences code for this CDR3. The genes are TRBV18 and TRBJ1-1, with 9 bases matching TRBD1. V lost 3 bases to trimming and J lost 2 bases; unmatched junction nucleotides: 1. Germline CDR1 and CDR2: KGHSH and LQKENI. The CDR3 totals 14 residues. The CDR3 spells CASSPGQGNTEAFF. DNA of the CDR3: TGTGCCAGCTCACCGGGACAGGGAAACACTGAAGCTTTCTTT.

In its sample, this clone was seen once. The chain has TRBV6-5 and TRBJ2-7; TRBD1 agrees at 7 bases. The CDR3 runs to 15 residues. Germline values: CDR1 MNHEY, CDR2 SVGAGI. V trimming: 7 bases; J trimming: 2 bases; junction bases outside the gene matches: 11. CDR3 coding DNA: TGTGCCAGCATGGCAAGGACAGGCGCCGCCTACGAGCAGTACTTC. This codes for CASMARTGAAYEQYF.

This clone was seen a single time. The chain is built from TRBV21-1 and TRBJ2-2; the table assigns TRBD1, which was not confirmed against the DNA. TRBV21-1 is tagged as a pseudogene. The CDR3 has 17 residues. The CDR3 DNA reads TGTGCCAGCAGCCCGCCTCCGGGACAGGGACGAACCGGGGAGCTGTTTTTT. Translated: CASSPPPGQGRTGELFF.

This chain uses TRBV11-2 with TRBJ1-4, with TRBD1 identical over 9 bases. The V gene end was trimmed by 6 bases and the J gene end by 7 bases; junction bases not matched to a gene: 6. Germline loops: CDR1 SGHAT, CDR2 FQNNGV. This CDR3 region has 14 residues. The CDR3 protein is CASSSGTGPEKLFF. The CDR3 DNA follows: TGTGCCAGCAGTTCCGGGACAGGGCCTGAAAAACTGTTTTTT.

CDR3 protein: CATSREISGNTEAFF. The DNA for the CDR3 is TGTGCCACCAGCAGAGAAATTTCAGGGAACACTGAAGCTTTCTTT. The chain employs TRBV15 and TRBJ1-1; D is unclear. V gave up 0 bases and J gave up 1 base, with 9 bases separating them. This CDR3 region has 15 residues. Germline lookup yields CDR1 LNHNV and CDR2 YYDKDF (reference sequence).

The chain uses TRBV27 and TRBJ1-5; D remains ambiguous. The CDR3 spans 12 residues. The V gene lost 3 bases and the J gene lost 5 bases, with 5 bases spanning the gap. Germline V lookup: CDR1 MNHEY, CDR2 SMNVEV (reference sequence). The CDR3 loop is CASSFSDQPQHF. The CDR3 coding sequence is TGTGCCAGCAGTTTTAGTGATCAGCCCCAGCATTTT.

The CDR3 protein is CASSPGLAGAASTDTQYF. The CDR3 DNA is TGTGCCAGCAGCCCCGGACTAGCGGGGGCAGCTAGCACAGATACGCAGTATTTT. The chain has TRBV5-5 and TRBJ2-3; 13 bases map to TRBD2. The junction had 8 bases not matched to a gene; V was cut back by 4 bases and J by 0 bases. This CDR3 is 18 amino acids long. Germline V gene lookup returns CDR1 SGHKS and CDR2 YYEKEE (reference sequence).

This chain uses TRBV7-8 with TRBJ2-2; D unresolved. The CDR3 sequence is 16 residues long. Trimming cost V 3 bases and J 0 bases, with 11 bases left between them. Germline V gene lookup returns CDR1 SGHVS and CDR2 FQNEAQ. CDR3 sequence (DNA): TGTGCCAGCAGCTTGTATAGTAGTGCGAACACCGGGGAGCTGTTTTTT. This sequence encodes CASSLYSSANTGELFF. The whole variable domain, filled in from reference TRBV7-8 and TRBJ2-2, reads GAGVSQSPRYKVAKRGQDVALRCDPISGHVSLFWYQQALGQGPEFLTYFQNEAQLDKSGLPSDRFFAERPEGSVSTLKIQRTQQEDSAVYLCASSLYSSANTGELFFGEGSRLTVL.

This sequence joins TRBV5-1 and TRBJ2-6, with D possibly being TRBD2 (5 bases). Germline CDR1 reads SGHRS; CDR2 reads YFSETQ. Trimming removed 1 base at V and 0 bases at J, with 11 bases between. There are 17 residues in the CDR3. The CDR3 bases are TGCGCCAGCAGCTTGTTCGGGGTGCCCTCTGGGGCCAACGTCCTGACTTTC. This encodes CASSLFGVPSGANVLTF.

The chain is built from TRBV10-1 and TRBJ2-1, with D perhaps TRBD2 (5 bases). This CDR3 is built from 11 residues. V was cut by 9 bases and J by 8 bases, with 11 bases left in between. The germline CDR1 and CDR2 sequences are WNHNN and SYGVQD (reference sequence). The CDR3 region is CASSNGDEQFF. CDR3 sequence (DNA): TGCGCCAGTAGCAACGGGGATGAGCAGTTCTTC.

This chain uses TRBV28 with TRBJ1-4; D is uncertain. The CDR3 extends over 16 amino acids. The germline V and J ends were trimmed by 3 bases and 8 bases, with 19 bases remaining between them. The germline CDR1 and CDR2 sequences are MDHEN and SYDVKM. CDR3 DNA sequence: TGTGCCAGCAGTTTTGGTTGGCAGGCTCCAGGCGAAAAACTGTTTTTT. Translating it yields CASSFGWQAPGEKLFF.

The rearrangement links TRBV30 to TRBJ1-1; no clear D gene. CDR1 GTSNPN and CDR2 SVGIG come from the germline V gene (reference sequence). CDR3 length: 12 residues. V lost 4 bases and J 0 bases, leaving 6 bases between the germline ends. In DNA, the CDR3 is TGTGCCTGGAAACATGTGAACACTGAAGCTTTCTTT. It encodes CAWKHVNTEAFF. The full variable domain, completed using reference TRBV30 and TRBJ1-1, is SQTIHQWPATLVQPVGSPLSLECTVEGTSNPNLYWYRQAAGRGLQLLFYSVGIGQISSEVPQNLSASRPQDRQFILSSKKLLLSDSGFYLCAWKHVNTEAFFGQGTRLTVV.

DNA of the CDR3: TGTGCCAGTAGTATAGGCGGGGGAAGAGGCTACACCTTC. Residues: CASSIGGGRGYTF. The chain uses TRBV19 and TRBJ1-2; weak D call: TRBD1 (5 bases). The CDR3 extends over 13 amino acids. Germline V gene data show CDR1 as LNHDA and CDR2 as SQIVND (reference sequence). V lost 1 base and J 8 bases, leaving 11 bases between the germline ends.

Here the CDR3 reads CAINRAPADTEAFF. The CDR3 nucleotides are TGTGCCATCAACCGCGCACCGGCGGACACTGAAGCTTTCTTT. The chain has TRBV6-6 and TRBJ1-1; D remains ambiguous. Germline loops: CDR1 MNHNY, CDR2 SVGAGI (reference sequence). V was cut by 10 bases and J by 3 bases, with 18 bases left in between. This CDR3 region has 14 residues.

A single count supports this clone. This chain uses TRBV9 with TRBJ2-7; 7 bases map to TRBD1. Trimming cost V 0 bases and J 2 bases; bases outside gene matches: 5. Germline V gene sequence: CDR1 SGDLS, CDR2 YYNGEE. There are 15 residues in the CDR3. The CDR3: CASSVGVTGAYEQYF. CDR3 bases: TGTGCCAGCAGCGTAGGCGTTACAGGGGCCTACGAGCAGTACTTC.

The chain combines TRBV28 with TRBJ1-3; D remains unclear. This CDR3 is built from 13 residues. Trimming stripped 2 bases from V and 10 bases from J, with 12 bases between. From germline, CDR1 is MDHEN and CDR2 SYDVKM. DNA of the CDR3: TGTGCCAGCAGTTTAAGCGGGGTAACAACCATATATTTT. It is translated as CASSLSGVTTIYF.

V and J are TRBV6-5 and TRBJ1-5; 7 bases map to TRBD1. The CDR3 is 13 amino acids. V trimming: 7 bases; J trimming: 3 bases; junction bases outside the gene matches: 3. Germline CDR1 is MNHEY and CDR2 is SVGAGI. Here the CDR3 reads CASMGQYNQPQHF. The DNA for the CDR3 is TGTGCCAGCATGGGACAGTACAATCAGCCCCAGCATTTT.